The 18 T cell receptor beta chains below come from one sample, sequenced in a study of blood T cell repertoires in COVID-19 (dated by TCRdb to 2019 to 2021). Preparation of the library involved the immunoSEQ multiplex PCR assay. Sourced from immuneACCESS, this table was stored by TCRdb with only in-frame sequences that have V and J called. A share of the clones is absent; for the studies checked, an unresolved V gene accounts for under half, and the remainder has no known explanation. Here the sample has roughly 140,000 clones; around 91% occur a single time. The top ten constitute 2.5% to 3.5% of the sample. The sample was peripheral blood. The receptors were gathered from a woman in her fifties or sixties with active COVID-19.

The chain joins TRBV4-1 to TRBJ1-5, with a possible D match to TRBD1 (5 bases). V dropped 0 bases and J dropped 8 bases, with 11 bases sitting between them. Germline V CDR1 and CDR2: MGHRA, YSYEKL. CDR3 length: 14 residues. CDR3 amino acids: CASSQDWGGEPQHF. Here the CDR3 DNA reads TGCGCCAGCAGCCAAGATTGGGGGGGGGAGCCCCAGCATTTT.

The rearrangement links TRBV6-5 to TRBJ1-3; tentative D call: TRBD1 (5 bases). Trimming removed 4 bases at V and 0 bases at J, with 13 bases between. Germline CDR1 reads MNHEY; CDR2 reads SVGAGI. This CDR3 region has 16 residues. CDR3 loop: CASSFLRQISGNTIYF. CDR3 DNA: TGTGCCAGCAGTTTTCTCCGACAGATCTCTGGAAACACCATATATTTT.

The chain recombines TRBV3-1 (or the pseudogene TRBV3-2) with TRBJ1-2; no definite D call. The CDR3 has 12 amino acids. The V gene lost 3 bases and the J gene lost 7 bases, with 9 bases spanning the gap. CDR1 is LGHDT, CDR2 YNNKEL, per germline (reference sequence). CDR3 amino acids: CASSHRGAGYTF. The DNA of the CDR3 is TGTGCCAGCAGCCATCGGGGAGCTGGCTACACCTTC.

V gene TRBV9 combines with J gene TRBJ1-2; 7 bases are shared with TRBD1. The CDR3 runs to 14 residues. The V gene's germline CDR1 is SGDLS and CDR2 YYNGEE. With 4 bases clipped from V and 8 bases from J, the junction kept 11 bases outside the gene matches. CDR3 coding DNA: TGTGCCAGCAGCCCCCGGACAGGCACGATGGGCTACACCTTC. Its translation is CASSPRTGTMGYTF.

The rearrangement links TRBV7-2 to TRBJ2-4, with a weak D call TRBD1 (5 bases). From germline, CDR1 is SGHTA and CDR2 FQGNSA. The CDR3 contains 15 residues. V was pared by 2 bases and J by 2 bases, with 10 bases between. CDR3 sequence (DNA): TGTGCCAGCAGCTTAAGCAGGGTATCCAAAAACATTCAGTACTTC. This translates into CASSLSRVSKNIQYF.

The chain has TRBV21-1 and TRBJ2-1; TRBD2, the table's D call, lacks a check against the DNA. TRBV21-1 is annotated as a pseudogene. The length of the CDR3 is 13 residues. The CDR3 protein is CASRRGREDEQFF. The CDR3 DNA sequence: TGTGCCAGCAGGAGAGGGCGGGAGGATGAGCAGTTCTTC.

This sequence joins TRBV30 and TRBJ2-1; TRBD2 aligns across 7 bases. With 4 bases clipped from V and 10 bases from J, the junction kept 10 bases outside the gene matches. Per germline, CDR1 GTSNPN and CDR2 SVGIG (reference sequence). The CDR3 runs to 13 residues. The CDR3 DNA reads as TGTGCCTGGAAGGGAGGCGGGAGAGGGGAGCAGTTCTTC. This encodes CAWKGGGRGEQFF.

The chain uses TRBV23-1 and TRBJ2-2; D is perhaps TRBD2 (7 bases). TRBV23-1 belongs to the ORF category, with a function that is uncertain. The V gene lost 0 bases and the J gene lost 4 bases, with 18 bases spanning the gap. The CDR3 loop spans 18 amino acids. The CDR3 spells CASSQSGGHNRATGELFF. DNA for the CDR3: TGCGCCAGCAGTCAATCCGGGGGGCACAACAGGGCCACCGGGGAGCTGTTTTTT.

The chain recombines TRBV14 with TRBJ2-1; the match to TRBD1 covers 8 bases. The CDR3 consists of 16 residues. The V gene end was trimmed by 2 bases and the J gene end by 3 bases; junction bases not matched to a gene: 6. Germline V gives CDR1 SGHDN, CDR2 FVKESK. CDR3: CASSQRQGPYYNEQFF. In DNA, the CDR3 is TGTGCCAGCAGCCAACGACAGGGGCCTTACTACAATGAGCAGTTCTTC.

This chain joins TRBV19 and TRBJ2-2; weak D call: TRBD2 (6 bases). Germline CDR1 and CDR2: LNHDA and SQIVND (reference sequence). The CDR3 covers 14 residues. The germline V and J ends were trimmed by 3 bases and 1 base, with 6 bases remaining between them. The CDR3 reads CASSMGGNTGELFF. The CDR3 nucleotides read TGTGCCAGTAGTATGGGAGGGAACACCGGGGAGCTGTTTTTT.

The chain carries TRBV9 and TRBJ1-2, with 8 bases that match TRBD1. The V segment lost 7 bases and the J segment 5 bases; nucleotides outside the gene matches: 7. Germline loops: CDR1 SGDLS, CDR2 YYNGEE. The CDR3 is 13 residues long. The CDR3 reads CASGQGSRYGYTF. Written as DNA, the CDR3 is TGTGCCAGCGGACAGGGATCACGGTATGGCTACACCTTC.

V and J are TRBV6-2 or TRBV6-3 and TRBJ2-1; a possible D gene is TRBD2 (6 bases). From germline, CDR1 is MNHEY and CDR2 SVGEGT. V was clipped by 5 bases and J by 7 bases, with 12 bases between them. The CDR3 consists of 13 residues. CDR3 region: CASSRDSWNEQFF. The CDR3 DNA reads TGTGCCAGCAGTCGGGACTCCTGGAATGAGCAGTTCTTC.

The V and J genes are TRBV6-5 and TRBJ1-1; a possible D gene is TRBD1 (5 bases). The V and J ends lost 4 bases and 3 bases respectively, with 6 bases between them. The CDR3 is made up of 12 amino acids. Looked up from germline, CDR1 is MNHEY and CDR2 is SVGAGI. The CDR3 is CASSSGDTEAFF. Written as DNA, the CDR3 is TGTGCCAGCAGTTCGGGGGACACTGAAGCTTTCTTT.

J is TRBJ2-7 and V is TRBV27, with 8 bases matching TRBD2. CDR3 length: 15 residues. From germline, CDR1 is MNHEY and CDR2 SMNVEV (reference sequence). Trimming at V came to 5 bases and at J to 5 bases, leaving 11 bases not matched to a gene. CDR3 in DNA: TGTGCCAGCAGTGAAGGAGCGGGAGTAACCCACGAGCAGTACTTC. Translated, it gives CASSEGAGVTHEQYF.

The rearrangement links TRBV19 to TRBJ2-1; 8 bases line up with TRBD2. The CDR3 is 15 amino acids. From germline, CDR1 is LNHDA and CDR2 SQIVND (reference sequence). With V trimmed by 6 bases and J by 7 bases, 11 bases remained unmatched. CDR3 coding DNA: TGTGCCAGTAGCCCGCCGGGACTAGGAGGGAATGAGCAGTTCTTC. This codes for CASSPPGLGGNEQFF.

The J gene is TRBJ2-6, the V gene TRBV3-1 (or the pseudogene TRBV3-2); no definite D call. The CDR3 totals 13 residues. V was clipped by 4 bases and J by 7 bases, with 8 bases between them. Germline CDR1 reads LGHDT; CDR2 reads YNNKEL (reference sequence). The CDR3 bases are TGTGCCAGCAGCCTCCACGGTGCCAACGTCCTGACTTTC. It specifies CASSLHGANVLTF.

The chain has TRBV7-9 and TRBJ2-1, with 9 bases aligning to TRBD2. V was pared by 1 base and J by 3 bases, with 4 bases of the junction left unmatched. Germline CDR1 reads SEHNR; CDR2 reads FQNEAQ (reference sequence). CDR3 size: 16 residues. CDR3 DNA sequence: TGTGCCAGCAGCTTAGGGCTAGCGGGAATCTACAATGAGCAGTTCTTC. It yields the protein CASSLGLAGIYNEQFF.

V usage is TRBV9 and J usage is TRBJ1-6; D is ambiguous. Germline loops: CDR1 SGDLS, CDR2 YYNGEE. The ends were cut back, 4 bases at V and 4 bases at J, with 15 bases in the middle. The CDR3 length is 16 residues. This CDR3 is CASSPTVRSYNSPLHF. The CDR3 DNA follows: TGTGCCAGCAGCCCAACGGTTCGTTCGTATAATTCACCCCTCCACTTT. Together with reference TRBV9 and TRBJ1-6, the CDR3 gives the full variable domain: DSGVTQTPKHLITATGQRVTLRCSPRSGDLSVYWYQQSLDQGLQFLIQYYNGEERAKGNILERFSAQQFPDLHSELNLSSLELGDSALYFCASSPTVRSYNSPLHFGNGTRLTVT.